This is a list of T cell receptor beta chains from one sample in a study of blood T cell repertoires in COVID-19. Some clones are missing from TCRdb's copy, which holds only in-frame ones; the method was immunoSEQ multiplex PCR. The repertoire has 250,000 to 300,000 clones, about 86% of them found once; the top ten carry over 9.5%. The specimen sequenced was peripheral blood. These receptors originate from a woman aged 25 to 39 with COVID-19, enrolled during active disease. Both conserved end residues are part of each CDR3. D genes are given only for firm matches. A clone size is listed for some rows: how often the clone was seen (once, few, many), or a class if it is expanded.

TRBJ2-3,.,TRBV7-9,.,10,TGTGCCAGCAGTCACACCACGCAGTATTTT,CASSHTTQYF
TRBJ2-3,.,TRBV3-1/TRBV3-2,.,14,TGTGCCAGCAGCCAAATCCCAGGCCCGGATACGCAGTATTTT,CASSQIPGPDTQYF
TRBJ1-4,many,TRBV11-2,.,15,TGTGCCAGCAGCTTAGTTCCGGCAACTAATGAAAAACTGTTTTTT,CASSLVPATNEKLFF
TRBJ2-1,.,TRBV6-5,TRBD1,14,TGTGCCAGCAGTACGGGACAGGCCTACAATGAGCAGTTCTTC,CASSTGQAYNEQFF
TRBJ1-4,.,TRBV28,.,16,TGTGCCAGCAGTTTGCTTGGAGTCGCAACTAATGAAAAACTGTTTTTT,CASSLLGVATNEKLFF
TRBJ2-7,once,TRBV19,.,12,TGTGCCAGTAGTATGGGCTTCTACGAGCAGTACTTC,CASSMGFYEQYF
TRBJ1-2,.,TRBV3-1/TRBV3-2,.,16,TGTGCCAGCAGCCTCTCTAAAAGGACAGTGGGTAATGGCTACACCTTC,CASSLSKRTVGNGYTF
TRBJ2-5,.,TRBV5-4,TRBD2,14,TGTGCCAGCAGCTTGCGGGGGGTACAAGAGACCCAGTACTTC,CASSLRGVQETQYF
TRBJ1-2,.,TRBV5-1,.,13,TGCGCCAGCAGCTCGGACAGCCTCTATGGCTACACCTTC,CASSSDSLYGYTF
TRBJ1-1,.,TRBV7-9,TRBD1,15,TGTGCCAGCAGCTCAGGGGGCCGGGGGAACACTGAAGCTTTCTTT,CASSSGGRGNTEAFF
TRBJ1-1,.,TRBV2,.,12,TGTGCCAGCAGCCTATTAAACACTGAAGCTTTCTTT,CASSLLNTEAFF
TRBJ2-5,.,TRBV3-1/TRBV3-2,TRBD2,16,TGTGCCAGCAGCCAGCGACTAGCGGGGGGCGCAGAGACCCAGTACTTC,CASSQRLAGGAETQYF
TRBJ1-6,.,TRBV4-1,.,13,TGCGCCACCTCAGGGGTTAACCCTTCACCCCTCCACTTT,CATSGVNPSPLHF
TRBJ1-6,.,TRBV15,.,13,TGTGCCACCAGCAGAGACCCTACTTCACCCCTCCACTTT,CATSRDPTSPLHF
TRBJ2-7,many,TRBV7-9,.,14,TGTGCCAGCAGCTTAGCAGGGGTGACCTACGAGCAGTACTTC,CASSLAGVTYEQYF
TRBJ2-3,.,TRBV5-4,.,13,TGTGCCAGCAGCCGAGCGGTCACAGATACGCAGTATTTT,CASSRAVTDTQYF
TRBJ1-3,.,TRBV28,.,15,TGTGCCAGCAGTTTCGGAGAGAATGCCGGAAACACCATATATTTT,CASSFGENAGNTIYF
TRBJ2-3,.,TRBV5-1,TRBD2,15,TGCGCCAGCAGGCTTCTAGCGGGGGGCACAGATACGCAGTATTTT,CASRLLAGGTDTQYF
TRBJ2-1,.,TRBV5-1,.,16,TGCGCCAGCAGGTTGCCAGGGGCAGGGGAAGCGGCTGAGCAGTTCTTC,CASRLPGAGEAAEQFF
TRBJ1-1,.,TRBV18,.,15,TGTGCCAGCTCACCCACGGGGGGGATGAACACTGAAGCTTTCTTT,CASSPTGGMNTEAFF
TRBJ2-7,.,TRBV15,.,15,TGTGCCACCAGTTTAGAGTTGGGGGGGCCTGGCGAGCAGTACTTC,CATSLELGGPGEQYF
TRBJ1-2,.,TRBV5-1,.,15,TGCGCCAGCAGCCGTCCCGAGAAGGGGCCCAATGGCTACACCTTC,CASSRPEKGPNGYTF
TRBJ1-1,.,TRBV3-1/TRBV3-2,.,14,TGTGCCAGCAGCCAATTTCCACAATCCCCCCGAGCTTTCTTT,CASSQFPQSPRAFF
TRBJ1-2,.,TRBV6-2/TRBV6-3,.,13,TGTGCCAGCAGTTACGGAGAGGGAATACGCTACACCTTC,CASSYGEGIRYTF
TRBJ2-5,.,TRBV6-6,TRBD2,14,TGTGCCAGCAGTTCGGGGGGGAACCAAGAGACCCAGTACTTC,CASSSGGNQETQYF
TRBJ2-1,.,TRBV5-1,TRBD1,16,TGCGCCAGCAGCTTGGCCGGGACAGCATCTTACAATGAGCAGTTCTTC,CASSLAGTASYNEQFF
TRBJ1-2,once,TRBV5-1,.,14,TGCGCCAGCAGCTTGGCGGGACTCAAAGATGGCTACACCTTC,CASSLAGLKDGYTF
TRBJ1-5,.,TRBV30,TRBD1,17,TGTGCCTGGACTGACTATCGCGACAGGGGAGGCAATCAGCCCCAGCATTTT,CAWTDYRDRGGNQPQHF
TRBJ2-1,.,TRBV3-1/TRBV3-2,TRBD2,19,TGTGCCAGCAGCCAACTGACTAGCGGGACTCCCTGGGGGGCGGGTGAGCAGTTCTTC,CASSQLTSGTPWGAGEQFF
TRBJ1-2,.,TRBV5-4,.,16,TGTGCCAGCAGCCCCCTTGGTCGAACAGACGAGTATGGCTACACCTTC,CASSPLGRTDEYGYTF